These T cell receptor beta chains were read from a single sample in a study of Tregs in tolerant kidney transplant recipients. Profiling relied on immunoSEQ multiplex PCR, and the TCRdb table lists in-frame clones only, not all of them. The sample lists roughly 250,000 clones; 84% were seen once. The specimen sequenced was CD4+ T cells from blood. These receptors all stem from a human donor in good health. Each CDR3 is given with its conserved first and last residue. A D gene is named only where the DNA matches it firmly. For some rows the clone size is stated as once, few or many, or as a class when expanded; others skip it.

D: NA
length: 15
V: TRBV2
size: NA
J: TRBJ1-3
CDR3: CASSGATRSGNTIYF
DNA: TGTGCCAGCAGTGGCGCCACTCGTTCTGGAAACACCATATATTTT

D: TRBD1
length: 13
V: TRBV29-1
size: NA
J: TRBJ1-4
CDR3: CSAQGEGYGKLFF
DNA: TGCAGTGCACAGGGGGAAGGTTACGGAAAACTGTTTTTT

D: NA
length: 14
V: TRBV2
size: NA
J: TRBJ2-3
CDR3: CASSVWGGLDTQYF
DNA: TGTGCCAGCAGTGTTTGGGGAGGTTTGGATACGCAGTATTTT

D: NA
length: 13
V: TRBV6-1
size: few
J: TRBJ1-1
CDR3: CASTDDTNTEAFF
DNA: TGTGCCAGCACCGATGATACGAACACTGAAGCTTTCTTT

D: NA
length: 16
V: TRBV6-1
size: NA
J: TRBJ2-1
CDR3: CASSEAMGTPSSEQFF
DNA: TGTGCCAGCAGTGAAGCGATGGGGACTCCCTCGAGTGAGCAGTTCTTC

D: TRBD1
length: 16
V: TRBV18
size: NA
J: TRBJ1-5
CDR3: CASSLGTGGNTQPQHF
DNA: TGTGCCAGCTCACTGGGGACAGGGGGGAATACTCAGCCCCAGCATTTT

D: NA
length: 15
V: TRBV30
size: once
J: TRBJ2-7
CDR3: CAWTLPGVSSYEQYF
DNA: TGTGCCTGGACCCTCCCGGGCGTCAGCTCCTACGAGCAGTACTTC

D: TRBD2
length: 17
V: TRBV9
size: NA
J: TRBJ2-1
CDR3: CASSVVGAGGGVNEQFF
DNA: TGTGCCAGCAGCGTAGTGGGAGCTGGTGGGGGGGTGAATGAGCAGTTCTTC

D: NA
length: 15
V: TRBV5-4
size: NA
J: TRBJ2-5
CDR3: CASSMTFLASETQYF
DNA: TGTGCCAGCAGCATGACCTTCCTAGCCTCGGAGACCCAGTACTTC

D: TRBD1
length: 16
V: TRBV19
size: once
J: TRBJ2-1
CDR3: CASSIMQGAVYNEQFF
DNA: TGTGCCAGTAGTATCATGCAGGGGGCGGTGTACAATGAGCAGTTCTTC

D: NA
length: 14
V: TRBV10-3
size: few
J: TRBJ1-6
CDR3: CAISLGSSNSPLHF
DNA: TGTGCCATCAGTCTGGGCAGCTCCAATTCACCCCTCCACTTT

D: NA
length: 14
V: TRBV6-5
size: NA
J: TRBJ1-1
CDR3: CASSSKGKNTEAFF
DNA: TGTGCCAGCAGTTCCAAAGGGAAGAACACTGAAGCTTTCTTT

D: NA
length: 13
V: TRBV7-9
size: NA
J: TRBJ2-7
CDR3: CASSLGLIYEQYF
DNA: TGTGCCAGCAGCCTGGGACTTATCTACGAGCAGTACTTC

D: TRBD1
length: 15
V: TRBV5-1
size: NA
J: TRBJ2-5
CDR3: CASSFGTVSKETQYF
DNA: TGCGCCAGCAGCTTCGGGACAGTCTCCAAAGAGACCCAGTACTTC

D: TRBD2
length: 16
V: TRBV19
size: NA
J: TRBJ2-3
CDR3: CASSIGLAASTDTQYF
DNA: TGTGCCAGTAGTATAGGACTAGCGGCCAGCACAGATACGCAGTATTTT

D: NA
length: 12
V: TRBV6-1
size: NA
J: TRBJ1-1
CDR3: CASSVSDAEAFF
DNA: TGTGCCAGCAGTGTATCGGACGCGGAAGCTTTCTTT

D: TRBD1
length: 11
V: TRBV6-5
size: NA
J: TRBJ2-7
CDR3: CASSRQGKQYF
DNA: TGTGCCAGCAGCCGACAGGGGAAGCAGTACTTC

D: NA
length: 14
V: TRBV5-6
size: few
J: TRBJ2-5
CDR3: CASSARQVRETQYF
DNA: TGTGCCAGCAGCGCCCGACAGGTGAGGGAGACCCAGTACTTC

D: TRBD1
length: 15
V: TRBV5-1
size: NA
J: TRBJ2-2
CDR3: CASSSGQMNTGELFF
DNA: TGCGCCAGCAGTTCGGGACAGATGAACACCGGGGAGCTGTTTTTT